The rows below give T cell receptor beta chains drawn from one sample of a study of cytomegalovirus exposure and HLA in healthy donors. The method was immunoSEQ multiplex PCR; TCRdb's version includes in-frame clones alone and lacks a portion of them. The sample shows over 75,000 clones, roughly 80% of them seen only once. Sequenced sample: PBMCs. All receptors come from a woman aged 60-70 years in good health and CMV-seronegative. Both conserved end residues are part of each CDR3. D genes are given only for firm matches. Some rows mark clone size as missing; the rest say once, few, many or name a class of expanded clone.

TRBV7-9	13	TRBJ2-1	TRBD1	NA	CASSSGTGDEQFF	TGTGCCAGCAGTTCCGGGACAGGGGATGAGCAGTTCTTC
TRBV5-6	15	TRBJ1-1	TRBD1	NA	CASSTGTGMHTEAFF	TGTGCCAGCAGCACCGGGACAGGGATGCACACTGAAGCTTTCTTT
TRBV2	12	TRBJ2-7	NA	NA	CASSQDTYEQYF	TGTGCCAGCAGTCAGGATACCTACGAGCAGTACTTC
TRBV6-5	15	TRBJ2-7	TRBD1	NA	CASSRDRGNEYEQYF	TGTGCCAGCAGTAGGGACAGGGGCAACGAATACGAGCAGTACTTC
TRBV5-1	15	TRBJ2-3	NA	few	CASSATGRSTDTQYF	TGCGCCAGCAGCGCTACAGGGAGATCCACAGATACGCAGTATTTT
TRBV19	14	TRBJ1-1	TRBD1	NA	CASSMTGKNTEAFF	TGTGCCAGTAGTATGACAGGGAAGAACACTGAAGCTTTCTTT
TRBV7-2	14	TRBJ1-1	NA	NA	CASSSGTPNTEAFF	TGTGCCAGCAGCTCCGGGACACCTAACACTGAAGCTTTCTTT
TRBV5-4	13	TRBJ1-1	NA	NA	CASSADRNTEAFF	TGTGCCAGCAGCGCGGACAGGAACACTGAAGCTTTCTTT
TRBV7-9	17	TRBJ1-3	NA	NA	CASSLAWPGEAGNTIYF	TGTGCCAGCAGCTTAGCGTGGCCGGGAGAGGCTGGAAACACCATATATTTT
TRBV5-1	13	TRBJ2-1	TRBD2	NA	CASSRGLFDEQFF	TGCGCCAGCAGCCGGGGACTATTCGATGAGCAGTTCTTC
TRBV19	16	TRBJ2-7	NA	NA	CASSISVAEIPYEQYF	TGTGCCAGTAGTATTAGTGTTGCGGAGATTCCCTACGAGCAGTACTTC
TRBV27	17	TRBJ1-6	NA	NA	CASSPTPDSSYNSPLHF	TGTGCCAGCAGTCCCACCCCGGACAGCTCCTATAATTCACCCCTCCACTTT
TRBV10-1	14	TRBJ2-3	TRBD2	NA	CASSDGGSTDTQYF	TGCGCCAGCAGTGACGGGGGGAGCACAGATACGCAGTATTTT
TRBV18	16	TRBJ1-3	NA	NA	CASSPQGQGSGNTIYF	TGTGCCAGCTCACCACAGGGGCAAGGCTCTGGAAACACCATATATTTT
TRBV2	15	TRBJ2-1	TRBD2	NA	CASSGTSGGYNEQFF	TGTGCCAGCAGTGGGACTAGCGGGGGCTACAATGAGCAGTTCTTC
TRBV5-4	11	TRBJ2-1	TRBD2	NA	CASSEREKQFF	TGTGCCAGCAGCGAGCGGGAGAAGCAGTTCTTC
TRBV7-2	13	TRBJ2-7	NA	NA	CASSQDTPYEQYF	TGTGCCAGCAGCCAGGACACCCCCTACGAGCAGTACTTC
TRBV6-6	13	TRBJ2-1	NA	NA	CTSTLTRGAEQFF	TGTACCAGCACCCTGACTAGAGGAGCTGAGCAGTTCTTC
TRBV4-1	17	TRBJ2-2	TRBD1	NA	CASSQVPGQGNTGELFF	TGCGCCAGCAGCCAAGTACCGGGACAGGGGAACACCGGGGAGCTGTTTTTT
TRBV6-5	15	TRBJ2-3	TRBD1	NA	CASSLQTGGRDTQYF	TGTGCCAGCAGTCTCCAGACAGGGGGCAGAGATACGCAGTATTTT
TRBV7-7	16	TRBJ2-2	TRBD2	NA	CASSSHGAGNTGELFF	TGTGCCAGCAGTTCCCACGGAGCGGGAAACACCGGGGAGCTGTTTTTT
TRBV27	14	TRBJ2-7	NA	NA	CASSPFGRSYEQYF	TGTGCCAGCAGTCCGTTCGGTCGATCCTACGAGCAGTACTTC
TRBV19	16	TRBJ2-1	NA	NA	CASTLTQVSSYNEQFF	TGTGCCAGTACCCTTACTCAGGTTAGCTCCTACAATGAGCAGTTCTTC
TRBV19	15	TRBJ1-1	TRBD1	NA	CASQRGQGTNTEAFF	TGTGCCAGCCAGAGGGGGCAGGGAACGAACACTGAAGCTTTCTTT
TRBV25-1	11	TRBJ2-1	NA	NA	CASSEEPRQFF	TGTGCCAGCAGTGAAGAGCCGAGACAGTTCTTC
TRBV7-2	14	TRBJ2-5	NA	NA	CASSPNTGKETQYF	TGTGCCAGCAGCCCAAACACAGGGAAAGAGACCCAGTACTTC
TRBV7-9	15	TRBJ2-1	TRBD2	NA	CAGSLASGPYNEQFF	TGTGCCGGCAGCTTAGCTAGCGGGCCCTACAATGAGCAGTTCTTC
TRBV6-5	14	TRBJ2-5	NA	NA	CASSSSGGWETQYF	TGTGCCAGCAGTTCCAGCGGAGGATGGGAGACCCAGTACTTC
TRBV5-1	13	TRBJ2-1	NA	once	CASRPGSYDEQFF	TGCGCCAGCAGACCCGGGAGTTACGATGAGCAGTTCTTC
TRBV29-1	13	TRBJ2-1	TRBD2	NA	CSATTSGSNEQFF	TGCAGCGCCACGACTAGCGGGAGCAATGAGCAGTTCTTC
TRBV15	17	TRBJ2-7	TRBD2	NA	CATSRSGLAGVSYEQYF	TGTGCCACCAGCAGATCGGGACTAGCGGGAGTTTCCTACGAGCAGTACTTC
TRBV27	15	TRBJ2-5	NA	NA	CASSLRDRKQETQYF	TGTGCCAGCAGTCTTCGCGACAGAAAACAAGAGACCCAGTACTTC
TRBV6-6	15	TRBJ2-7	TRBD2	NA	CASSYSSSGIGEQYF	TGTGCCAGCAGTTACTCGAGTAGCGGGATAGGCGAGCAGTACTTC
TRBV14	13	TRBJ1-1	NA	NA	CASSQDFVTEAFF	TGTGCCAGCAGCCAAGATTTCGTCACTGAAGCTTTCTTT